Below, one TCR beta chain is given with its context. Trimming shortened V by 6 bases and J by 3 bases, and 11 bases separated the two germline ends. The germline gives CDR1 MNHEY, CDR2 SVGAGI. This CDR3 region has 13 residues. Each CDR3 protein gets one entry after TCRdb re-called the RT-PCR reads with MiXCR. The table shows approximately 200,000 distinct CDR3 sequences, with about 37% occurring only once. This entry is derived from a study of patients and donors after allogeneic stem cell transplantation. The chain is built from TRBV6-5 and TRBJ2-5; D tentatively reads TRBD1 or TRBD2 (5 bases each). The receptor comes from a human donor who was either an allogeneic HSCT recipient or a stem cell or donor lymphocyte infusion donor (not recorded which). It is not recorded whose cells these are; they may come from a transplant donor. Sample: blood, either unsorted or a sorted T cell fraction (not recorded which). This CDR3 reads CASSYGGKETQYF. DNA for the CDR3: TGTGCCAGCAGCTATGGGGGAAAAGAGACCCAGTACTTC.